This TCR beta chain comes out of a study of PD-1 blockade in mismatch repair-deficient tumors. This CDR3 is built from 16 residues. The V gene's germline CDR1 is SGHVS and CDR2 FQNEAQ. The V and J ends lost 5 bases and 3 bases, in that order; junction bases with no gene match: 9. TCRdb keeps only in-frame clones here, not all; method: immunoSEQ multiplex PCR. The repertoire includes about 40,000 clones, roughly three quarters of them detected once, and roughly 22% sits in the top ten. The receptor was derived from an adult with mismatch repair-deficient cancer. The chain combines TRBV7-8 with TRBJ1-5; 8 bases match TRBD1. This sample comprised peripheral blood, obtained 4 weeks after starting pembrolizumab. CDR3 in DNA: TGTGCCAGCAGCCCCTGGACAGGGCTGTTCAATCAGCCCCAGCATTTT. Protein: CASSPWTGLFNQPQHF.